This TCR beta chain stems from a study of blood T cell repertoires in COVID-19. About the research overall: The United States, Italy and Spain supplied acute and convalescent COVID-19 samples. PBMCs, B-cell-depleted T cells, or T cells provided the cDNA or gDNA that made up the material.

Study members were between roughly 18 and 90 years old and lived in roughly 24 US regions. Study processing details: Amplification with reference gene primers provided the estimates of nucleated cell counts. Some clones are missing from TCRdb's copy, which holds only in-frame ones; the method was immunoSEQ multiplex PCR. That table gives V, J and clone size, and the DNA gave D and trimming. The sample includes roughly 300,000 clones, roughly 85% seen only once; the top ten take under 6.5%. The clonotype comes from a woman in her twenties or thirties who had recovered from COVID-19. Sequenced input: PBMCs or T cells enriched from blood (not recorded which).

The CDR3 DNA reads TGTGCCAGCAGCCAAGAAAGGACAGGGGGCGACTCCTTCACTGAAGCTTTCTTT. This translates into CASSQERTGGDSFTEAFF. The chain employs TRBV3-1 (or the pseudogene TRBV3-2) and TRBJ1-1; 11 bases match TRBD1. Losses at the gene ends were 0 bases for V and 4 bases for J; bases not matched to a gene: 10. CDR1 LGHDT and CDR2 YNNKEL come from the germline V gene (reference sequence). This CDR3 has 18 amino acids.